This T cell receptor beta chain was obtained from a study of shared clonotypes between healthy human individuals. Study summary: Serving as donors were two women and a few men, whose ages spanned 18 to 49.

CD45RO-negative CD8 cells positively selected for CCR7 made up the naive population, which excluded terminally differentiated effector memory CD45RA+ cells. Study-level results: Naive CD4 clonotype sharing across a few donors was about 5.3%. Clonotypes not shared had lower generation probabilities than those common to all four donors.

Concerning this clone: No antigen is known for it.

V lost 2 bases and J lost 6; bases outside the gene matches: 5. The CDR3 length is 14 residues. Germline V gene lookup returns CDR1 KGHSH and CDR2 LQKENI. Once extracted for a subset, genomic DNA was divided evenly among several immunoSEQ plates. Profiled with immunoSEQ multiplex PCR; TCRdb holds only in-frame clones, not every one. The repertoire holds fewer than 800,000 clones, roughly 94% seen once, with roughly 24% in the top ten. The V and J genes are TRBV18 and TRBJ1-2; TRBD1 matches 8 bases. Sequences were obtained from naive CD8+ T cells sorted from blood. This receptor was identified in a man aged 25-40 years in good health. The CDR3 here is CASSPVDREDGYTF. The CDR3 coding sequence is TGTGCCAGCTCACCAGTGGACAGGGAAGATGGCTACACCTTC.